Listed here are 8 T cell receptor beta chains from one sample, sequenced in a study of cytomegalovirus exposure and HLA in healthy donors. Researchers ran the PCR with 60 Vbeta and 13 Jbeta primers. Sequencing was performed with immunoSEQ multiplex PCR; in TCRdb, only in-frame clones are kept and a portion is missing. Recorded for this sample: roughly 100,000 clones. The specimen was PBMCs. The receptors come from a middle-aged man in good health and CMV-seronegative.

V usage is TRBV18 and J usage is TRBJ2-2; TRBD2 aligns across 11 bases. Germline values: CDR1 KGHSH, CDR2 LQKENI. This CDR3 region has 16 residues. V gave up 2 bases and J gave up 5 bases; unmatched junction bases: 4. The CDR3 DNA follows: TGTGCCAGCTCACCAGGGACTAGCGGCGGTACCGGGGAGCTGTTTTTT. This sequence encodes CASSPGTSGGTGELFF.

The genes are TRBV4-3 and TRBJ2-3; TRBD1 agrees at 9 bases. From germline, CDR1 is LGHNA and CDR2 YSLEER. V lost 0 bases, J lost 2 bases, and 9 bases stayed unmatched. This CDR3 comprises 18 residues. The CDR3 region is CASSQEYGGTGHTDTQYF. The DNA of the CDR3 is TGCGCCAGCAGCCAAGAATACGGTGGGACAGGGCACACAGATACGCAGTATTTT.

This chain connects TRBV7-8 to TRBJ2-1; 10 bases match TRBD2. V shed 4 bases and J 2 bases; nucleotides not matched to a gene: 8. CDR1 and CDR2 (germline): SGHVS, FQNEAQ. The CDR3 consists of 17 residues. The CDR3 DNA reads TGTGCCAGCAGCTGGCTAGCGGGGGAGAGCGCCTACAATGAGCAGTTCTTC. It specifies CASSWLAGESAYNEQFF.

The chain couples TRBV4-3 to TRBJ2-7; D is unresolved. Between the trimmed V and J ends, which lost 1 base and 0 bases, there was a span of 7 bases. The CDR3 extends over 14 amino acids. CDR1 is LGHNA and CDR2 is YSLEER in the germline V gene. Here the CDR3 DNA reads TGCGCCAGCAGCCAAGGGTCAGGCTCCTACGAGCAGTACTTC. Residues: CASSQGSGSYEQYF.

With regard to this clone: One end of the junction is discordant with germline, which a read error may explain. This sequence joins TRBV5-6 and TRBJ2-1; D remains ambiguous. The V gene's germline CDR1 is SGHDT and CDR2 YYEEEE. This CDR3 is 16 amino acids long. CDR3 bases: TGTGCCCGCAGCTTGGGATTAGCAGCCTCCTACAATGAGCAGTTCTTC. It encodes CARSLGLAASYNEQFF.

The V call is TRBV7-9, the J call TRBJ1-3; D not resolved. CDR3 size: 14 residues. Trimming took off 4 bases at V and 2 bases at J, with 9 bases between the two ends. Germline CDR1 reads SEHNR; CDR2 reads FQNEAQ (reference sequence). The CDR3 sequence: CASSSGYAGNTIYF. DNA for the CDR3: TGTGCCAGCAGCTCGGGGTACGCTGGAAACACCATATATTTT.

The chain couples TRBV28 to TRBJ1-2; D possibly corresponds to TRBD1 (6 bases). CDR1 MDHEN and CDR2 SYDVKM come from the germline V gene. V gave up 5 bases and J gave up 6 bases, with 13 bases separating them. CDR3 length: 13 amino acids. CDR3 nucleotide sequence: TGTGCCAGCAGTCCCCACAGGGAGCATGGCTACACCTTC. This sequence encodes CASSPHREHGYTF.

The J gene is TRBJ2-1, the V gene TRBV5-1; perhaps TRBD1 as D (6 bases). Germline lookup yields CDR1 SGHRS and CDR2 YFSETQ. The CDR3 extends over 14 amino acids. The germline V and J ends were trimmed by 7 bases and 1 base, with 12 bases remaining between them. The CDR3 DNA sequence: TGCGCCAGCGCCGGGACAATGTCCTACAATGAGCAGTTCTTC. This gives the protein CASAGTMSYNEQFF.